This T cell receptor beta chain was obtained from a study of T cells in Graves' hyperthyroidism and ophthalmopathy. RNA transcripts served as the template for amplifying TCR beta CDR3 regions. Initially, a first-round RT-PCR of the TCR CDR3 employed the HTBI primer set. TCRdb itself ran the multiplex PCR reads through MiXCR, one entry per CDR3 protein. The table lists 300,000 to 400,000 distinct CDR3 sequences, 18% of them singletons. Study-level results: Ophthalmopathy onset followed model prediction by a median around 6.6 months.

Disease duration under 2 months; hyperthyroidism patients were aged 18 to 65. This clonotype has ten or more counts. Antigen: not known. This CDR3 has 14 residues. V was shortened by 6 bases and J by 3 bases, with 14 bases between the two germline ends. The sample was blood. The source of this sequence is a woman between 50 and 59 years old with Graves' hyperthyroidism. The genes are TRBV12-3 or TRBV12-4 and TRBJ1-1; D is possibly TRBD1 (6 bases). The CDR3 region is CASRTTGIDTEAFF. The CDR3 DNA is TGTGCCAGCAGGACTACAGGGATCGACACTGAAGCTTTCTTT.